What follows describes a single T cell receptor (beta chain). This sample was included in a study of blood T cell repertoires in COVID-19. For the study at large: Samples taken during acute and convalescent COVID-19 were collected in the United States, Italy and Spain. The cDNA or gDNA used as material had been derived from T cells, B-cell-depleted T cells, or PBMCs.

In the authors' methods: Amplification of reference gene primers was used by the study to estimate nucleated cell counts. The repertoire was sequenced with immunoSEQ multiplex PCR; TCRdb's copy has only in-frame clones and lacks some. The D gene and trimming were derived from the DNA, and the V and J assignments and clone size from that table. The sample carries around 59,000 clones, roughly 80% recorded once. This CDR3 is 15 amino acids long. Germline loops: CDR1 MNHNY, CDR2 SVGAGI (reference sequence). The V and J ends lost 5 bases and 4 bases, in that order; junction bases with no gene match: 10. The sample was peripheral blood. This rearrangement joins TRBV6-6 to TRBJ2-5, with 7 bases identical to TRBD2. The origin of this receptor is a human donor in a cohort sampled during active COVID-19. Written as DNA, the CDR3 is TGTGCCAGCAGTGACCCGGGGGTAGCGGGAGAGACCCAGTACTTC. This translates into CASSDPGVAGETQYF.